This T cell receptor beta chain comes out of a study of T cell changes during pregnancy in multiple sclerosis. Germline V gene data show CDR1 as LNHDA and CDR2 as SQIVND (reference sequence). Trimming left V 5 bases short and J 4 bases short, with 11 bases between. This CDR3 has 13 amino acids. The protocol was immunoSEQ multiplex PCR, while the TCRdb copy is restricted to in-frame clones and leaves out a portion. The sample has roughly 41,000 clones, less than 95% seen once. This sequence originates from a female donor with multiple sclerosis, enrolled in a pregnancy study. The V and J genes are TRBV19 and TRBJ2-5, with D maybe TRBD2 (6 bases). This material consisted of peripheral blood, taken in the third trimester of pregnancy. The CDR3 DNA sequence: TGTGCCAGTAGTGGGTGGGGGGTAGAGACCCAGTACTTC. Encoded protein: CASSGWGVETQYF.